One sample yielded the 9 T cell receptor beta chains listed below, sequenced in a study of T cells in narcolepsy. This table comes from immunoSEQ multiplex PCR, and its TCRdb copy is limited to in-frame clones, with some not included. The sample lists over 30,000 clones; approximately 86% were seen once. The sequencing input was CD45RA- memory CD4+ T cells from PBMCs. Receptors originate from a human donor with narcolepsy.

In regard to this clone: A read error may account for a junction end that differs from germline. This chain links TRBV4-3 with TRBJ2-2, with D perhaps TRBD1 (5 bases). The germline V gene encodes CDR1 LGHNA and CDR2 YSLEER. The CDR3 is 14 amino acids. As DNA, the CDR3 is TGCGCCGGCAGCCTCTATAGGGGTTCCGGGGAGCTGTTTTTT. Amino acids: CAGSLYRGSGELFF.

This clone occurred once. The rearrangement joins TRBV4-3 to TRBJ1-2; 7 bases map to TRBD1. Germline V lookup: CDR1 LGHNA, CDR2 YSLEER. V shed 5 bases and J 8 bases; nucleotides not matched to a gene: 14. The CDR3 has 15 amino acids. As DNA, the CDR3 is TGCGCCAGCAGCTCAAGTAGTAGGGGGCGCGAGGGCTACACCTTC. Its protein is CASSSSSRGREGYTF.

This chain links TRBV6-1 with TRBJ2-1, with 11 nucleotides matching TRBD2. The junction had 6 bases not matched to a gene; V was cut back by 6 bases and J by 5 bases. This CDR3 is 15 amino acids long. Per germline, CDR1 MNHNS and CDR2 SASEGT. This CDR3 reads CASRFSGGADNEQFF. CDR3 coding DNA: TGTGCCAGCAGATTTAGCGGGGGGGCCGACAATGAGCAGTTCTTC.

The chain couples TRBV5-1 to TRBJ2-1, with 10 bases aligning to TRBD2. Germline CDR1 is SGHRS and CDR2 is YFSETQ. V lost 9 bases to trimming and J lost 4 bases; unmatched junction nucleotides: 10. The CDR3 totals 15 residues. The CDR3 protein is CATRIGLAVYNEQFF. The CDR3, as DNA: TGCGCCACCCGGATTGGACTAGCGGTATACAATGAGCAGTTCTTC.

CDR3 protein: CASSYRGQGTYEQYF. In nucleotides, the CDR3 is TGTGCCAGCAGTTACCGCGGACAGGGGACTTACGAGCAGTACTTC. This chain uses TRBV6-5 with TRBJ2-7; 9 bases align to TRBD1. The germline gives CDR1 MNHEY, CDR2 SVGAGI. V lost 2 bases to trimming and J lost 4 bases; unmatched junction nucleotides: 6. This CDR3 region has 15 residues.

In this sample, this clone turned up a few times. Other DNA sequences from this sample encode an identical CDR3 as well. The rearrangement joins TRBV14 to TRBJ2-1; the match to TRBD1 covers 7 bases. The J segment lost 5 bases and the V segment lost 4 bases, leaving 5 bases of the junction unmatched. The CDR3 has 14 amino acids. Germline V gene sequence: CDR1 SGHDN, CDR2 FVKESK. CDR3 nucleotides: TGTGCCAGCAGCCCCCACAGGGGTGACAATGAGCAGTTCTTC. Its translation: CASSPHRGDNEQFF.

This clone was seen more than once but under ten times. V is TRBV4-2 and J is TRBJ2-3; 8 nucleotides align to TRBD2. The V gene's germline CDR1 is LGHNA and CDR2 YNFKEQ. V trimming: 8 bases; J trimming: 0 bases; junction bases outside the gene matches: 7. The CDR3 extends over 15 amino acids. The CDR3 loop reads CASRPGGGSTDTQYF. CDR3 DNA sequence: TGTGCCAGCCGACCCGGGGGGGGGAGCACAGATACGCAGTATTTT.

This clone appeared once. This rearrangement joins TRBV7-2 to TRBJ2-1; possible D gene TRBD1, 5 bases. Per the germline V gene, CDR1 is SGHTA and CDR2 is FQGNSA. The CDR3 runs 13 residues. V lost 5 bases, J lost 6 bases, and 11 bases lay in between. This chain's CDR3 is CASSPGARNEQFF. Here the CDR3 DNA reads TGTGCCAGCAGCCCTGGGGCCCGCAATGAGCAGTTCTTC. The whole variable domain, remainder taken from reference TRBV7-2 and TRBJ2-1, is GAGVSQSPSNKVTEKGKDVELRCDPISGHTALYWYRQSLGQGLEFLIYFQGNSAPDKSGLPSDRFSAERTGGSVSTLTIQRTQQEDSAVYLCASSPGARNEQFFGPGTRLTVL.

This clone was seen once. The chain uses TRBV29-1 and TRBJ2-7, with TRBD2 matching over 12 bases. Germline loops: CDR1 SQVTM, CDR2 ANQGSEA. The CDR3 is made up of 16 amino acids. V dropped 1 base and J dropped 2; count of bases not matched to a gene: 6. CDR3 bases: TGCAGCGTTGAAGGTCGACTAGCGGGGGCTACCTACGAGCAGTACTTC. The encoded protein is CSVEGRLAGATYEQYF.